This is a list of T cell receptor beta chains from one sample in a study of blood T cell repertoires in COVID-19. The protocol was immunoSEQ multiplex PCR, while the TCRdb copy is restricted to in-frame clones and leaves out a portion. The data contain some 290,000 clones, approximately 82% of them seen just once; the ten biggest clones take up under 5.5%. Sequencing input: peripheral blood. These receptors were obtained from a man between 60 and 70 years old who had recovered from COVID-19. CDR3s include the opening cysteine and the closing phenylalanine or tryptophan. The D gene is left open where the match is weak. Only part of the rows carry a size: once, few, many, or a class if the clone is expanded.

-	16	TRBV14	-	TRBJ2-1	CASSQPGERNYNEQFF	TGTGCCAGCAGCCAACCCGGGGAGCGGAACTACAATGAGCAGTTCTTC
TRBD1	13	TRBV12-3/TRBV12-4	-	TRBJ1-5	CASVGQHNQPQHF	TGTGCCAGCGTGGGACAGCACAATCAGCCCCAGCATTTT
-	15	TRBV18	few	TRBJ2-1	CASSPWRASYNEQFF	TGTGCCAGCTCACCTTGGAGGGCATCCTACAATGAGCAGTTCTTC
TRBD2	14	TRBV9	-	TRBJ2-1	CASSTAGGPREQFF	TGTGCCAGCAGTACAGCGGGGGGGCCTCGTGAGCAGTTCTTC
TRBD2	14	TRBV7-9	-	TRBJ2-5	CASSTSGRIETQYF	TGTGCCAGCAGCACTAGCGGGAGGATTGAGACCCAGTACTTC
-	13	TRBV9	-	TRBJ1-2	CASSDEGYYGYTF	TGTGCCAGCAGCGATGAGGGTTACTATGGCTACACCTTC
-	15	TRBV10-3	-	TRBJ2-3	CAISESTPGPDTQYF	TGTGCCATCAGTGAGTCGACCCCAGGCCCAGATACGCAGTATTTT
TRBD1	14	TRBV6-5	-	TRBJ2-7	CASSTRQGAYEQYF	TGTGCCAGCAGTACCCGACAGGGGGCCTACGAGCAGTACTTC
TRBD1	15	TRBV28	-	TRBJ2-5	CASSFGTGVLETQYF	TGTGCCAGCAGTTTTGGGACAGGGGTTTTGGAGACCCAGTACTTC
-	11	TRBV7-6	-	TRBJ2-7	CASSSGGEQYF	TGTGCCAGCAGCTCGGGTGGCGAGCAGTACTTC
TRBD1	16	TRBV18	-	TRBJ2-3	CASSPSDRVGTDTQYF	TGTGCCAGCTCACCTTCCGACAGGGTCGGCACAGATACGCAGTATTTT
TRBD2	17	TRBV5-4	-	TRBJ2-5	CASSLVVSTSGRETQYF	TGTGCCAGCAGCTTGGTGGTGTCGACTAGCGGGAGAGAGACCCAGTACTTC
-	13	TRBV5-1	-	TRBJ2-4	CASSLAGSNIQYF	TGCGCCAGCAGCTTGGCAGGGTCCAACATTCAGTACTTC
-	15	TRBV7-3	-	TRBJ2-3	CASSAIQGWTDTQYF	TGTGCCAGCAGCGCCATCCAGGGGTGGACAGATACGCAGTATTTT
TRBD2	14	TRBV27	-	TRBJ2-1	CASSFRGVNNEQFF	TGTGCCAGCAGTTTTCGGGGGGTCAACAATGAGCAGTTCTTC
TRBD1	16	TRBV27	-	TRBJ2-2	CASSRSGTGVTGELFF	TGTGCCAGCAGTCGTTCCGGGACAGGGGTCACCGGGGAGCTGTTTTTT
-	17	TRBV6-2/TRBV6-3	-	TRBJ2-6	CASSYRTGDSGANVLTF	TGTGCCAGCAGTTACCGAACGGGAGACTCTGGGGCCAACGTCCTGACTTTC
-	14	TRBV5-5	once	TRBJ2-7	CASSLGTSIYEQYF	TGTGCCAGCAGCTTGGGGACAAGTATATACGAGCAGTACTTC
TRBD1	11	TRBV30	-	TRBJ1-1	CAWGTGDRAFF	TGTGCCTGGGGGACAGGGGATAGAGCTTTCTTT
TRBD1	16	TRBV4-1	-	TRBJ1-3	CASSQDRGMPGNTIYF	TGCGCCAGCAGCCAAGACAGGGGGATGCCTGGAAACACCATATATTTT
-	15	TRBV24-1	-	TRBJ2-1	CATSKGQGTRNEQFF	TGTGCCACCAGCAAAGGTCAAGGGACACGCAATGAGCAGTTCTTC
TRBD1	20	TRBV19	-	TRBJ1-6	CASKEGKTGGASSYNSPLHF	TGTGCCAGTAAAGAAGGAAAGACAGGGGGCGCGAGCTCCTATAATTCACCCCTCCACTTT
TRBD2	13	TRBV5-1	-	TRBJ2-5	CASNGGGQETQYF	TGCGCCAGCAACGGCGGGGGACAAGAGACCCAGTACTTC
TRBD2	16	TRBV10-3	-	TRBJ2-1	CAISESMRGNYNEQFF	TGTGCCATCAGTGAATCGATGCGGGGGAACTACAATGAGCAGTTCTTC
TRBD2	16	TRBV28	-	TRBJ2-3	CASSSSGGGWADTQYF	TGTGCCAGCAGTTCCTCCGGGGGAGGGTGGGCAGATACGCAGTATTTT
-	17	TRBV18	once	TRBJ1-4	CASSPQGLGGANEKLFF	TGTGCCAGCTCACCTCAGGGCCTCGGGGGAGCTAATGAAAAACTGTTTTTT
TRBD1	15	TRBV23-1	-	TRBJ2-2	CASSRQGLLAGELFF	TGCGCCAGCAGTCGACAGGGGTTATTGGCCGGGGAGCTGTTTTTT
TRBD1	13	TRBV18	-	TRBJ1-1	CASSTSGTGEAFF	TGTGCCAGCTCCACCAGTGGGACAGGTGAAGCTTTCTTT
TRBD2	14	TRBV15	-	TRBJ2-5	CATSLGEGGETQYF	TGTGCCACCAGTCTGGGGGAGGGCGGCGAGACCCAGTACTTC
-	16	TRBV10-1	-	TRBJ2-2	CASSVGGRVGTGELFF	TGCGCCAGCAGTGTCGGTGGCAGGGTCGGCACCGGGGAGCTGTTTTTT
TRBD2	16	TRBV5-4	-	TRBJ2-4	CASSITSGRVGNIQYF	TGTGCCAGCAGCATTACTAGCGGGAGGGTTGGAAACATTCAGTACTTC
TRBD1	17	TRBV5-1	-	TRBJ2-7	CASRWGNPGTGAHEQYF	TGCGCCAGCAGGTGGGGTAACCCCGGGACAGGGGCCCACGAGCAGTACTTC
TRBD1	15	TRBV6-5	-	TRBJ2-7	CASRAATGISYEQYF	TGTGCCAGTCGGGCCGCGACAGGGATCTCCTACGAGCAGTACTTC
TRBD1	14	TRBV6-5	-	TRBJ1-5	CASRPDRGLQPQHF	TGTGCCAGCAGGCCAGACAGGGGGCTTCAGCCCCAGCATTTT
-	15	TRBV28	-	TRBJ2-1	CASSSHEGAGNEQFF	TGTGCCAGCAGTTCCCACGAAGGGGCCGGGAATGAGCAGTTCTTC
TRBD1	15	TRBV6-5	once	TRBJ2-5	CASSYSGQGIETQYF	TGTGCCAGCAGTTACTCGGGACAGGGAATAGAGACCCAGTACTTC
-	18	TRBV21-1	-	TRBJ1-1	CASSPGPGTENVNTEAFF	TGTGCCAGCAGCCCCGGTCCCGGGACAGAAAACGTGAACACTGAAGCTTTCTTT
TRBD1	13	TRBV6-4	-	TRBJ1-5	CASSETGDQPQHF	TGTGCCAGCAGTGAGACAGGGGATCAGCCCCAGCATTTT
-	15	TRBV6-5	-	TRBJ2-7	CASTPGRAALYEQYF	TGTGCCAGCACGCCAGGACGAGCGGCTTTATACGAGCAGTACTTC
-	13	TRBV29-1	many	TRBJ1-2	CSVGGGGNYGYTF	TGCAGCGTTGGGGGAGGCGGGAACTATGGCTACACCTTC
-	15	TRBV18	-	TRBJ2-7	CASSPTRGSSYEQYF	TGTGCCAGCTCACCGACACGGGGGAGCTCCTACGAGCAGTACTTC
-	15	TRBV11-2	-	TRBJ1-2	CASSLEPNNYYGYTF	TGTGCCAGCAGTCTCGAGCCCAATAACTACTATGGCTACACCTTC
-	16	TRBV7-3	-	TRBJ2-1	CASSVHSGSSYNEQFF	TGTGCCAGCAGCGTCCATTCGGGGAGCTCCTACAATGAGCAGTTCTTC
TRBD2	17	TRBV19	-	TRBJ2-2	CASSIVGLATNTGELFF	TGTGCCAGTAGTATAGTGGGACTAGCCACCAACACCGGGGAGCTGTTTTTT
-	13	TRBV5-1	-	TRBJ2-2	CASSTMFAGELFF	TGCGCCAGCAGCACTATGTTCGCCGGGGAGCTGTTTTTT
-	13	TRBV14	-	TRBJ1-1	CASSQESRFEAFF	TGTGCCAGCAGCCAAGAGAGTCGGTTTGAAGCTTTCTTT
TRBD1	14	TRBV18	-	TRBJ1-6	CASSPGTGESPLHF	TGTGCCAGCTCACCTGGGACAGGGGAGTCACCCCTCCACTTT
TRBD2	15	TRBV7-9	-	TRBJ2-3	CASSPSAGGADTQYF	TGTGCCAGCAGCCCCAGCGCGGGGGGGGCAGATACGCAGTATTTT
TRBD2	16	TRBV4-2	-	TRBJ2-3	CASSQAPAGGTDTQYF	TGTGCCAGCAGCCAAGCTCCAGCGGGGGGCACAGATACGCAGTATTTT
TRBD2	20	TRBV3-1/TRBV3-2	-	TRBJ2-3	CASSPWGAGGARWSTDTQYF	TGTGCCAGCAGCCCCTGGGGGGCGGGAGGGGCCCGGTGGAGTACAGATACGCAGTATTTT
-	14	TRBV18	-	TRBJ1-3	CASSPAGEGNTIYF	TGTGCCAGCTCACCCGCCGGGGAAGGAAACACCATATATTTT
TRBD1	14	TRBV6-5	once	TRBJ2-7	CASSFTGQGAEQYF	TGTGCCAGCAGTTTTACGGGACAGGGGGCTGAGCAGTACTTC
-	15	TRBV28	-	TRBJ2-2	CASRNAGKNTGELFF	TGTGCCAGCAGGAACGCAGGGAAAAACACCGGGGAGCTGTTTTTT
-	14	TRBV19	-	TRBJ1-1	CASSVWGLNTEAFF	TGTGCCAGTAGTGTGTGGGGGCTGAACACTGAAGCTTTCTTT
-	13	TRBV5-8	-	TRBJ1-1	CASAHRVLTEAFF	TGTGCCAGCGCGCACAGGGTTCTAACTGAAGCTTTCTTT
-	12	TRBV12-3/TRBV12-4	few	TRBJ1-2	CASTYQRGGYTF	TGTGCCAGCACCTACCAGAGAGGTGGCTACACCTTC
TRBD2	17	TRBV4-1	-	TRBJ2-1	CASSQPTGGGGLNEQFF	TGCGCCAGCAGCCAACCAACTGGCGGGGGGGGACTCAATGAGCAGTTCTTC
-	15	TRBV28	-	TRBJ1-1	CASSLSGGRATEAFF	TGTGCCAGCAGCTTAAGCGGGGGGAGGGCGACTGAAGCTTTCTTT
TRBD1	12	TRBV6-2/TRBV6-3	few	TRBJ1-2	CASSYGDRGLTF	TGTGCCAGCAGTTACGGGGACAGGGGCTTAACCTTC